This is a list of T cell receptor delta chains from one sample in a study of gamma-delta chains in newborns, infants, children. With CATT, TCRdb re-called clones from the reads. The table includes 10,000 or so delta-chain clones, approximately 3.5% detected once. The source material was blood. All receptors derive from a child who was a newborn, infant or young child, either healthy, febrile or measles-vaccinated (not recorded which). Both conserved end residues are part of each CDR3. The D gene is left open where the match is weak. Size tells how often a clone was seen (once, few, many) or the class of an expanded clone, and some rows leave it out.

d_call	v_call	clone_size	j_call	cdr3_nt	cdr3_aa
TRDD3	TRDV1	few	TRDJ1	TGTGCTCTTGGGGGCCCTCTTCCTTCATGGGGGATCCTCCTTCCGTACACCGATAAACTCATCTTT	CALGGPLPSWGILLPYTDKLIF
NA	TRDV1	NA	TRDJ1	TGTGCTCTTACTTCTGATTATATAGATGATCGCTGGCTCATCTTT	CALTSDYIDDRWLIF
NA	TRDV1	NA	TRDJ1	TGTGCTCTAGGTGGGCTGGCGCGGCTGGGCAAACTCATCTTT	CALGGLARLGKLIF
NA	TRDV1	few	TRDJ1	TGTGCTCTTGGGGGATCCTTCCGCAGTTGGTGGGGGCCCGATAAACTCATCTTT	CALGGSFRSWWGPDKLIF
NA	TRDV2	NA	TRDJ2	TGTGCTTGTGACACCTTGGGGTCCGGGGCAGCACAACTCTTCTTT	CACDTLGSGAAQLFF
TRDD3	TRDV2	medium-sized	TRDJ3	TGTGCCTGTGACACGGTACTGGGGGATACCCGACAGATGTTTTTC	CACDTVLGDTRQMFF
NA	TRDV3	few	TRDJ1	TGTGCCTACCCTTCCTACGGGGCCAGTGGGGGATTGGTCGATAAACTCATCTTT	CAYPSYGASGGLVDKLIF
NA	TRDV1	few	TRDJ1	TGTGCTCTTGGGGTCCTAAGTACTTGGGGACGAAGGGATAAACTCATCTTT	CALGVLSTWGRRDKLIF
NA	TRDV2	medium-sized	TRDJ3	TGTGCCTGTGACCCCCCTGGCCCCTGGGACACCCGACAGATGTTTTTC	CACDPPGPWDTRQMFF
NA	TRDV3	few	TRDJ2	TGTGCCTTTAGGGACCAACAGGGGATCTTGACAGCACAACTCTTCTTT	CAFRDQQGILTAQLFF
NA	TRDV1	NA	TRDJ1	TGTGCTCTTGGGGACCCACCCTGGGACACCGATAAACTCATCTTT	CALGDPPWDTDKLIF
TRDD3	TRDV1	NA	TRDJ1	TGTGCTCTTGGGGCTCCATTACTAACTGGGGGATACATACTCGCGTACACCGATAAACTCATCTTT	CALGAPLLTGGYILAYTDKLIF
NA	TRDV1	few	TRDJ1	TGTGCTCTTGGGGAATACCTCGGTTTGCCCCCGGGTCCAAACGATAAACTCATCTTT	CALGEYLGLPPGPNDKLIF
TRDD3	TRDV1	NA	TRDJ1	TGTGCTCTTGGGGACGTCCACGGGGTGGGGGATAACACCGATAAACTCATCTTT	CALGDVHGVGDNTDKLIF
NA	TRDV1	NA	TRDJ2	TGTGCTCTTGGGGCTGCCCTCCTACTAGTCGGGGATGCAGTGACAGCACAACTCTTCTTT	CALGAALLLVGDAVTAQLFF
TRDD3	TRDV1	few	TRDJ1	TGTGCTCTTGGGAACGGGATAATACGTAGGGGGGATAGAGACACCGATAAACTCATCTTT	CALGNGIIRRGDRDTDKLIF
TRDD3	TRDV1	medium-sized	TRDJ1	TGTGCTCTTGGGCAACCTTCCTGGGCTGGGGGATACGACGCCGATAAACTCATCTTT	CALGQPSWAGGYDADKLIF
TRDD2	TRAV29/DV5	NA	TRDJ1	TGTGCAGCCCTCCTTCCTCCGATTACTCCCATGAGTAAACTCATCTTT	CAALLPPITPMSKLIF
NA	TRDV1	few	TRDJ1	TGTGCTCTTGGGGGCCAGGGTCTGATTCACACCGATAAACTCATCTTT	CALGGQGLIHTDKLIF
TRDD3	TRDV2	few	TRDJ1	TGTGCCTGTGACACTTTACTGGGGGATCCGACCGATAAACTCATCTTT	CACDTLLGDPTDKLIF
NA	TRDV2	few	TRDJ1	TGCGCCTGTGACACCGCGAGCAGAGAAGTGACTGGGTATAAACTCATCTTT	CACDTASREVTGYKLIF